This record covers a single T cell receptor (beta chain). The antigen remains undetermined. A much larger clonotype is one base distant, so this may be a read error. The data stem from a study of read filtering for tumor transcriptome and immune sequencing. Study details: Transcriptome libraries were built from DNase-treated RNA. Findings and limits, study-wide: Around 80% of IR-seq clonotypes had a single read, yet these held approximately 3.7% of reads.

Germline CDR1 and CDR2: SGDLS and YYNGEE. The CDR3 spans 15 residues. From around 440 ng of RNA, a library with molecular barcoded alpha/delta and beta/gamma adaptors was made. TCRdb ran MiXCR on the reads and lists one entry per CDR3 protein. The sample has about 38,000 distinct CDR3 sequences, less than 15% seen once. This receptor was identified in a donor aged 40 or older with multiple myeloma. The J gene is TRBJ2-1, the V gene TRBV9, with D possibly being TRBD2 (5 bases). Sequences were obtained from a population of CD138-negative cells sorted from bone marrow. The CDR3 region has the DNA TGTGCCAGCAGCGTAGCGGGGATCTCCTACAGTGAGCAGTTCTTC. Its protein is CASSVAGISYSEQFF. Combining the CDR3 with reference TRBV9 and TRBJ2-1 gives the whole variable domain DSGVTQTPKHLITATGQRVTLRCSPRSGDLSVYWYQQSLDQGLQFLIQYYNGEERAKGNILERFSAQQFPDLHSELNLSSLELGDSALYFCASSVAGISYSEQFFGPGTRLTVL.